The 16 T cell receptor beta chains below all came from one sample that was sequenced in a study of T cells in localized non-small cell lung cancer. Sequenced by immunoSEQ multiplex PCR; TCRdb stores in-frame clones only, minus some. The data show some 130,000 clones, with around 89% seen just once and around 1.7% held by the top ten. Here the sequenced sample was peripheral blood, taken before any cancer treatment. The receptors shown here come from a female donor older than 55 with stage I lung adenocarcinoma.

The V gene is TRBV6-1, the J gene TRBJ1-1; D is perhaps TRBD1 (5 bases). The CDR3 has 18 amino acids. Trimming stripped 1 base from V and 0 bases from J, with 18 bases between. The germline V gene has CDR1 MNHNS and CDR2 SASEGT. CDR3 region: CASSEEGQWRLMNTEAFF. The CDR3 DNA sequence: TGTGCCAGCAGTGAAGAGGGGCAGTGGCGGCTAATGAACACTGAAGCTTTCTTT.

This clone was seen a single time. The chain uses TRBV5-8 and TRBJ1-4; the match to TRBD1 covers 7 bases. Germline CDR1 SGHTS, CDR2 YDEGEE. The CDR3 extends over 16 amino acids. The J segment lost 5 bases and the V segment lost 4 bases, leaving 11 bases of the junction unmatched. This CDR3 is CASSHRQARGNEKLFF. The DNA of the CDR3 is TGTGCCAGCAGCCATCGACAGGCCAGGGGGAATGAAAAACTGTTTTTT.

The V gene is TRBV28, the J gene TRBJ2-7, with TRBD2 matching 9 bases. The CDR3 has 14 residues. Per germline, CDR1 MDHEN and CDR2 SYDVKM. Germline trimming cut 4 bases from V and 2 bases from J; bases unmatched to any gene: 3. The CDR3 nucleotides are TGTGCCAGCAGTTCACTAGCGGGCACCTACGAGCAGTACTTC. It encodes CASSSLAGTYEQYF.

The rearrangement joins TRBV5-1 to TRBJ1-5; no reliable D call. Germline V gives CDR1 SGHRS, CDR2 YFSETQ. The length of the CDR3 is 15 residues. Trimming stripped 4 bases from V and 9 bases from J, with 20 bases between. For the CDR3, the DNA is TGCGCCAGCAGCATCCGTGGCGGAGGAGAGGGGCCCCAGCATTTT. Amino acid sequence: CASSIRGGGEGPQHF.

The rearrangement joins TRBV28 to TRBJ2-3; tentatively, D is TRBD1 (5 bases). Trimming took off 5 bases at V and 8 bases at J, with 20 bases between the two ends. Germline V gene lookup returns CDR1 MDHEN and CDR2 SYDVKM. The CDR3 has 15 amino acids. This CDR3 is CASSVRTPTFATQYF. The CDR3 nucleotides are TGTGCCAGCAGTGTCCGGACACCGACTTTCGCTACGCAGTATTTT. Complete variable domain (other parts from reference TRBV28 and TRBJ2-3): DVKVTQSSRYLVKRTGEKVFLECVQDMDHENMFWYRQDPGLGLRLIYFSYDVKMKEKGDIPEGYSVSREKKERFSLILESASTNQTSMYLCASSVRTPTFATQYFGPGTRLTVL.

This clone has a single count. The chain uses TRBV6-5 and TRBJ2-7; 9 nucleotides align to TRBD1. The CDR3 has 15 residues. V shed 4 bases, J shed 2 bases, and the junction held 6 bases outside the gene matches. Germline assignment: CDR1 MNHEY and CDR2 SVGAGI. CDR3 region: CASSSSQGATYEQYF. CDR3 DNA: TGTGCCAGCAGTTCCTCACAGGGGGCTACCTACGAGCAGTACTTC.

The chain joins TRBV19 to TRBJ2-6; D is perhaps TRBD1 (6 bases). This CDR3 is built from 15 residues. V was clipped by 9 bases and J by 0 bases, with 12 bases between them. CDR1 LNHDA and CDR2 SQIVND come from the germline V gene (reference sequence). CDR3 protein: CASTGQSSGANVLTF. DNA for the CDR3: TGTGCCAGCACAGGACAGAGCTCTGGGGCCAACGTCCTGACTTTC.

This chain connects TRBV30 to TRBJ1-2; D is uncertain. V was pared by 0 bases and J by 6 bases, with 11 bases between. This CDR3 is 13 amino acids long. CDR1 is GTSNPN and CDR2 is SVGIG in the germline V gene (reference sequence). The CDR3 is CAWSVYKEDGYTF. The CDR3 DNA follows: TGTGCCTGGAGTGTATACAAAGAGGATGGCTACACCTTC. Together with reference TRBV30 and TRBJ1-2, the CDR3 gives the full variable domain: SQTIHQWPATLVQPVGSPLSLECTVEGTSNPNLYWYRQAAGRGLQLLFYSVGIGQISSEVPQNLSASRPQDRQFILSSKKLLLSDSGFYLCAWSVYKEDGYTFGSGTRLTVV.

The chain's CDR3 is CASSVVGLGNEQFF. The CDR3 DNA reads as TGTGCCAGCAGCGTAGTAGGCTTAGGAAATGAGCAGTTCTTC. This sequence joins TRBV9 and TRBJ2-1; no clear D gene. This CDR3 region has 14 residues. In germline, CDR1 is SGDLS, CDR2 YYNGEE. Trimming left V 0 bases short and J 7 bases short, with 11 bases between.

The rearrangement joins TRBV19 to TRBJ1-2; 9 positions match TRBD1. The CDR3 is 14 amino acids. Germline-derived CDR1 and CDR2 are LNHDA and SQIVND (reference sequence). After removal of 4 bases from V and 7 bases from J, the junction contained 7 bases not matched to a gene. The CDR3 bases are TGTGCCAGTAGTACGCCGGGACAGGGTTTTGGCTACACCTTC. Translated: CASSTPGQGFGYTF.

In this sample, this clone turned up once. V usage is TRBV19 and J usage is TRBJ2-2; D might be TRBD2 (6 bases). CDR3 size: 14 residues. Germline lookup yields CDR1 LNHDA and CDR2 SQIVND (reference sequence). The germline V and J ends were trimmed by 7 bases and 5 bases, with 14 bases remaining between them. CDR3 nucleotides: TGTGCCAGTATCAAAACGGGAGATACCGGGGAGCTGTTTTTT. Residues: CASIKTGDTGELFF.

The J gene is TRBJ2-7, the V gene TRBV4-1; 13 bases line up with TRBD2. The CDR3 runs to 18 residues. The V segment lost 1 base and the J segment 5 bases; nucleotides outside the gene matches: 11. The germline V gene has CDR1 MGHRA and CDR2 YSYEKL. The CDR3 is CASSQGRTSGRGAHEQYF. CDR3 DNA sequence: TGCGCCAGCAGCCAAGGTCGAACTAGCGGGAGGGGGGCCCACGAGCAGTACTTC.

The genes are TRBV6-1 and TRBJ1-2, with D hard to call. Trimming cost V 8 bases and J 4 bases, with 17 bases left between them. CDR1 and CDR2 from the germline V gene are MNHNS and SASEGT. This CDR3 region has 14 residues. As DNA, the CDR3 is TGTGCCAGCGCCGGGCCCCCTGGCCTCTATGGCTACACCTTC. This encodes CASAGPPGLYGYTF.

The chain recombines TRBV7-2 with TRBJ2-2, with unresolved D. V lost 5 bases, J lost 8 bases, and 15 bases lay in between. From germline, CDR1 is SGHTA and CDR2 FQGNSA. This CDR3 is built from 14 residues. The CDR3 spells CASSPSRVSGELFF. The CDR3 region has the DNA TGTGCCAGCAGCCCCAGTAGAGTCTCTGGGGAGCTGTTTTTT.

This clone has more than one count but fewer than ten. V usage is TRBV7-9 and J usage is TRBJ1-2; D not certain. The ends were cut back, 0 bases at V and 0 bases at J, with 14 bases in the middle. Germline assignment: CDR1 SEHNR and CDR2 FQNEAQ (reference sequence). This CDR3 has 17 amino acids. The CDR3 loop is CASSLAIDTYPNYGYTF. The CDR3 nucleotides read TGTGCCAGCAGCTTAGCAATCGACACATACCCTAACTATGGCTACACCTTC.

This sequence joins TRBV11-2 and TRBJ1-2; D call uncertain. Germline V gene data show CDR1 as SGHAT and CDR2 as FQNNGV. V lost 3 bases to trimming and J lost 5 bases, with 7 bases between them. The length of the CDR3 is 12 residues. The CDR3 region has the DNA TGTGCCAGCAGCTTGGAAGGGTATGGCTACACCTTC. It is translated as CASSLEGYGYTF.